Reported below is one T cell receptor beta chain. Its cognate antigen is unknown. This entry is derived from a study of human T cells and chemical hapten exposure. Turning to the study itself: DPC 0.01% went on the upper back by patch test, with reading at 6 days. Whole-study results and caveats: Donors were affected by alopecia, so their immune reaction might vary from that of healthy individuals.

One entry per CDR3 protein results from TCRdb running MiXCR on the RACE reads. The table lists about 250,000 distinct CDR3 sequences, approximately 7.5% of them singletons. Documented time point: pre-sensitization, week 0. Documented treatment: therapeutic diphenylcyclopropenone sensitization with weekly scalp DPC. The sequence derives from a man aged 18 to 29 with alopecia areata. Some clones in this sample may be carry-over from other donors' samples. Sequencing used whole blood, obtained in connection with sensitization to the hapten diphenylcyclopropenone (DPC).

CDR3 sequence reads: CASSPTDLGAKNIQYF. CDR3 sequence (DNA): TGTGCCAGCTCACCCACAGATTTGGGGGCCAAAAACATTCAGTACTTC. V is TRBV18 and J is TRBJ2-4, with no clear D. The CDR3 loop spans 16 amino acids. Germline assignment: CDR1 KGHSH and CDR2 LQKENI. Trimming shortened V by 3 bases and J by 1 base, and 13 bases separated the two germline ends.